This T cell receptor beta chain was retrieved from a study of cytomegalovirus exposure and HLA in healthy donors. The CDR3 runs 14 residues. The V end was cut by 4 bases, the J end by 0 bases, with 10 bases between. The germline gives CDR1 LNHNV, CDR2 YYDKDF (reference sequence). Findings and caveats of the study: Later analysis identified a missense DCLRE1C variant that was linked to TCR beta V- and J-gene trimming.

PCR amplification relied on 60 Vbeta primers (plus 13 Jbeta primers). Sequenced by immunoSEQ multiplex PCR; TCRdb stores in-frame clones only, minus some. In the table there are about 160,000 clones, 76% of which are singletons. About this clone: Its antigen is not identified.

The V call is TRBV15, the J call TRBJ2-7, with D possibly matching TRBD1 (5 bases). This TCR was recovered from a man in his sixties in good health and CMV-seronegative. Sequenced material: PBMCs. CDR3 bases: TGTGCCACCAGCATGACAGACATCTCCTACGAGCAGTACTTC. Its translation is CATSMTDISYEQYF. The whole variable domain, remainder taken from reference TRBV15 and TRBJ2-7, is DAMVIQNPRYQVTQFGKPVTLSCSQTLNHNVMYWYQQKSSQAPKLLFHYYDKDFNNEADTPDNFQSRRPNTSFCFLDIRSPGLGDTAMYLCATSMTDISYEQYFGPGTRLTVT.